Detailed here is one T cell receptor (beta chain). This record comes from a study of blood T cell repertoires in COVID-19. At the level of the study: Donors in the United States, Italy and Spain gave samples during acute or convalescent COVID-19.

How the authors handled the data: Quantification of nucleated cells was approximated via reference gene primer amplification. Profiling relied on immunoSEQ multiplex PCR, and the TCRdb table lists in-frame clones only, not all of them. The V and J calls and clone size were taken over from that table, and D and trimming were inferred from the DNA. The table lists 140,000 to 150,000 clones, about four fifths of them singletons. With 5 bases removed from V and 4 bases from J, the gap between germline ends came to 15 bases. There are 15 residues in the CDR3. CDR1 is SGHTA, CDR2 FQGNSA, per germline. This TCR derives from a man between 25 and 39 years old with COVID-19, enrolled during active disease. This sequence joins TRBV7-2 and TRBJ2-1; D is possibly TRBD2 (5 bases). The material sequenced was peripheral blood. In DNA, the CDR3 is TGTGCCAGCAGCCCCTTCGGCGGGCCGTACAATGAGCAGTTCTTC. It is translated as CASSPFGGPYNEQFF.